These 16 T cell receptor beta chains came from one sample sequenced in a study of cytomegalovirus exposure and HLA in healthy donors. The PCR employed 60 Vbeta primers together with 13 Jbeta primers. Sequencing used immunoSEQ multiplex PCR; TCRdb keeps in-frame clones, though not all of them. The profile shows approximately 180,000 clones, more than 9.5% of them singletons. The sequencing sample was made of PBMCs. These receptors originate from a man in his forties or fifties in good health and CMV-seropositive.

The chain employs TRBV6-5 and TRBJ1-2; D gene unclear. The CDR3 has 16 amino acids. Trimming stripped 0 bases from V and 10 bases from J, with 21 bases between. The germline CDR1 and CDR2 sequences are MNHEY and SVGAGI. CDR3 DNA sequence: TGTGCCAGCAGTTACTCTGGGAGTCAGAGGTTTGAGGACTACACCTTC. This gives the protein CASSYSGSQRFEDYTF.

The genes are TRBV6-6 and TRBJ2-7, with D maybe TRBD1 (5 bases). Deletions cut 3 bases from V and 7 bases from J, with 16 bases between. Germline V gene lookup returns CDR1 MNHNY and CDR2 SVGAGI (reference sequence). The CDR3 consists of 14 residues. Written as DNA, the CDR3 is TGTGCCAGCAGTTATGTCGGCTCCTCAGGGGAGCAGTACGTC. It yields the protein CASSYVGSSGEQYV.

This clone has more than one count but fewer than ten. The V gene is TRBV5-6, the J gene TRBJ1-2; weak D call: TRBD1 (6 bases). CDR1 SGHDT and CDR2 YYEEEE come from the germline V gene. The V end lost 4 bases, the J end lost 3 bases, and 13 bases lay between the germline ends. The CDR3 is made up of 14 amino acids. CDR3 loop: CASSHRQEDYGYTF. CDR3 bases: TGTGCCAGCAGCCACCGACAGGAAGACTATGGCTACACCTTC.

The genes are TRBV28 and TRBJ1-2, with 7 bases fitting TRBD1. CDR1 and CDR2 (germline): MDHEN, SYDVKM. CDR3 length: 13 amino acids. V dropped 4 bases and J dropped 4; count of bases not matched to a gene: 3. The CDR3 region has the DNA TGTGCCAGCAGTTCTGGGACAGTCTATGGCTACACCTTC. Protein sequence: CASSSGTVYGYTF.

There are a few counts of this clone. V gene TRBV9 combines with J gene TRBJ2-5, with TRBD2 matching over 7 bases. The better agreement between TRBJ2-7 and the DNA end casts doubt on the J call. CDR3 length equals 16 residues. The germline V gene has CDR1 SGDLS and CDR2 YYNGEE. In DNA, the CDR3 is TGTGCCAGCAGCGTAGCGGGGAGGGCTAGCGCCTACGAGCAGTACTTC. Translated: CASSVAGRASAYEQYF.

The CDR3 DNA is TGCGCCAGCAGCGCCGGGACAGGGGGGTCTGAAGCTTTCTTT. Translated, it gives CASSAGTGGSEAFF. This chain links TRBV4-3 with TRBJ1-1; 11 bases are a match to TRBD1. The V gene's germline CDR1 is LGHNA and CDR2 YSLEER. V was clipped by 5 bases and J by 6 bases; unmatched bases: 5. This CDR3 has 14 amino acids.

V is TRBV6-1 and J is TRBJ2-1; a weak D match, TRBD1 (5 bases). CDR1 and CDR2 from the germline V gene are MNHNS and SASEGT. V lost 0 bases and J lost 0, with 18 bases in between. CDR3 length equals 19 residues. The CDR3 nucleotides read TGTGCCAGCAGTGAAGCTCGCCAGGGCGCTCAGTCCTCCTACAATGAGCAGTTCTTC. It yields the protein CASSEARQGAQSSYNEQFF.

This clone was seen more than once but under ten times. The chain combines TRBV10-2 with TRBJ1-1; D unresolved. Looked up from germline, CDR1 is WSHSY and CDR2 is SAAADI. The germline V and J ends were trimmed by 4 bases and 1 base, with 7 bases remaining between them. The CDR3 is made up of 13 amino acids. The CDR3 reads CASSGSTNTEAFF. CDR3 DNA: TGCGCCAGCAGTGGCAGTACGAACACTGAAGCTTTCTTT.

This clone was seen only a few times. The J gene is TRBJ2-4, the V gene TRBV15; the match to TRBD1 covers 7 bases. V trimming: 2 bases; J trimming: 0 bases; junction bases outside the gene matches: 7. CDR1 LNHNV and CDR2 YYDKDF come from the germline V gene (reference sequence). The CDR3 runs 17 residues. CDR3 sequence: CATSRLGQSLAKNIQYF. As DNA, the CDR3 is TGTGCCACCAGCAGACTGGGACAGTCTCTAGCCAAAAACATTCAGTACTTC.

This chain links TRBV6-5 with TRBJ2-7; 7 bases are shared with TRBD1. Germline V CDR1 and CDR2: MNHEY, SVGAGI. This CDR3 comprises 13 residues. The junction had 8 bases not matched to a gene; V was cut back by 6 bases and J by 6 bases. In DNA form, the CDR3 reads TGTGCCAGCAGCAAGACAGGGCTGGGCGAGCAGTACGTC. As protein: CASSKTGLGEQYV.

There are a few counts of this clone. The chain couples TRBV7-2 to TRBJ2-1, with D maybe TRBD1 (5 bases). Germline lookup yields CDR1 SGHTA and CDR2 FQGNSA. Trimming took off 5 bases at V and 12 bases at J, with 11 bases between the two ends. The CDR3 is 11 residues long. The DNA of the CDR3 is TGTGCCAGCAGCATAGGGGCAGGGCAGTTCTTC. Amino acid sequence: CASSIGAGQFF.

The chain employs TRBV13 and TRBJ1-6, with D possibly being TRBD1 (6 bases). The CDR3 is 18 amino acids. With 5 bases removed from V and 4 bases from J, the gap between germline ends came to 21 bases. Germline CDR1 is PRHDT and CDR2 is FYEKMQ (reference sequence). Written as DNA, the CDR3 is TGTGCCAGCAGCCGTCGATGGGTTCCAGGGGCATATAATTCACCCCTCCACTTT. Protein: CASSRRWVPGAYNSPLHF.

This clone was counted only a few times. This chain uses TRBV5-6 with TRBJ2-5; 9 positions agree with TRBD1. The CDR3 covers 14 residues. The germline V gene has CDR1 SGHDT and CDR2 YYEEEE. J lost 4 bases, V lost 2 bases, and 3 bases had no gene match. The chain's CDR3 is CASSFPGQGETQYF. The CDR3 nucleotides read TGTGCCAGCAGCTTTCCGGGACAGGGAGAGACCCAGTACTTC.

A few counts support this clone. The chain combines TRBV15 with TRBJ1-2, with 7 bases identical to TRBD1. J lost 3 bases, V lost 1 base, and 8 bases had no gene match. CDR3 length: 16 residues. Germline-derived CDR1 and CDR2 are LNHNV and YYDKDF (reference sequence). CDR3 sequence: CATSRAAGGWDYGYTF. The CDR3 nucleotides are TGTGCCACCAGCAGAGCGGCAGGGGGTTGGGACTATGGCTACACCTTC.

J is TRBJ1-2 and V is TRBV30; D unclear. The V and J ends lost 2 bases and 4 bases respectively, with 11 bases between them. This CDR3 region has 13 residues. In germline, CDR1 is GTSNPN, CDR2 SVGIG (reference sequence). This CDR3 is CAWSWRDFYGYTF. For the CDR3, the DNA is TGTGCCTGGAGTTGGCGGGATTTCTATGGCTACACCTTC. The full variable domain, in which reference TRBV30 and TRBJ1-2 provide the parts outside the CDR3, is SQTIHQWPATLVQPVGSPLSLECTVEGTSNPNLYWYRQAAGRGLQLLFYSVGIGQISSEVPQNLSASRPQDRQFILSSKKLLLSDSGFYLCAWSWRDFYGYTFGSGTRLTVV.

This rearrangement joins TRBV27 to TRBJ2-1; 9 nucleotides line up with TRBD2. CDR3 length equals 15 residues. The germline gives CDR1 MNHEY, CDR2 SMNVEV (reference sequence). Germline trimming cut 6 bases from V and 10 bases from J; bases unmatched to any gene: 13. The chain's CDR3 is CASRQLPGLAGEQFF. The DNA of the CDR3 is TGTGCCAGCAGACAACTCCCGGGACTAGCAGGCGAGCAGTTCTTC.